This entry concerns a single T cell receptor beta chain. No antigen is known for it. The data stem from a study of cytomegalovirus exposure and HLA in healthy donors. PCR used 60 Vbeta primers and 13 Jbeta primers. The table came from immunoSEQ multiplex PCR; TCRdb's copy has only in-frame clones and leaves some out. The profile shows about 120,000 clones, about 80% of them singletons. Overall study findings and caveats: In an earlier analysis, about 87% or about 30%: the productive usage of most TCR beta V segments. As a later analysis revealed, the rate of TCR association differed by HLA locus, with DRB1 most and HLA-C fewest. A missense DCLRE1C variant was associated with V- and J-gene trimming of TCR beta chains in a later analysis, and an independent cohort replicated the association.

Germline V CDR1 and CDR2: MDHEN, SYDVKM. V shed 5 bases and J 5 bases; nucleotides not matched to a gene: 5. The CDR3 loop spans 14 amino acids. This rearrangement joins TRBV28 to TRBJ2-1; TRBD2 aligns across 8 bases. The source material was PBMCs. The origin of this receptor is a man aged 25-45 years in good health and CMV-seropositive. The CDR3 loop is CASSLSGTNNEQFF. Here the CDR3 DNA reads TGTGCCAGCAGTCTTAGCGGGACGAACAATGAGCAGTTCTTC.